This T cell receptor beta chain stems from a study of cytotoxic CD8 clonotypes in ibrutinib-treated CLL. General study findings and limits: Rising at ibrutinib response, clonality subsequently fell back toward baseline at progression.

Assay: immunoSEQ multiplex PCR; the TCRdb copy retains only in-frame clones and omits some. The sample lists 15,000 to 20,000 clones, roughly three fifths occurring once. Details on this clone: Its specificity is unknown.

This CDR3 contains 14 residues. Trimming cost V 5 bases and J 2 bases, with 13 bases left between them. The germline V gene has CDR1 SGHNT and CDR2 YYREEE (reference sequence). The clonotype originates from a human donor with chronic lymphocytic leukemia. V usage is TRBV5-4 and J usage is TRBJ2-5; tentative D call: TRBD1 (6 bases). This sample comprised PBMCs, obtained after 12 months of ibrutinib treatment. The CDR3 sequence: CASRPGTYQETQYF. CDR3 DNA sequence: TGTGCCAGCAGGCCCGGGACATATCAAGAGACCCAGTACTTC.